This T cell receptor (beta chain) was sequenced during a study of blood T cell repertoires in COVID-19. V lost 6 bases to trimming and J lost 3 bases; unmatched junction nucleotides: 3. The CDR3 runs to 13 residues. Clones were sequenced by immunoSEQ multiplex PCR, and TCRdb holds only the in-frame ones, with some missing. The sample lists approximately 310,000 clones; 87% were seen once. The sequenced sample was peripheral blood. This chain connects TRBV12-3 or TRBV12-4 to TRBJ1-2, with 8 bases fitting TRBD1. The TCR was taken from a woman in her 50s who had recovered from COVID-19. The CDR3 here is CASRVQGDYGYTF. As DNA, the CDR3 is TGTGCCAGCAGGGTACAGGGGGACTATGGCTACACCTTC.